The 21 T cell receptor beta chains presented below share a single source sample, sequenced in a study of radiation and T cells in renal cell carcinoma (TCRdb year 2020). The library was prepared using the immunoSEQ multiplex PCR assay. The source is immuneACCESS, and TCRdb retained only in-frame sequences with V and J called. Part of the clones is not carried over; for the studies checked, unresolved V genes explain less than half of this, and the remainder is unexplained. The sample table lists 100,000 to 150,000 clones, over 75% of them with a count of one. Together, the top ten hold 5.8% of the sample. The time point label of this sample denotes: blood 2 weeks post-SBRT. This sample's treatment or condition label indicates: 15 Gy SBRT to primary tumor, nephrectomy 4 weeks later. Sequenced here: blood, sampled from a patient whose treatment included radiotherapy and nephrectomy. These receptor sequences come from a middle-aged man with renal cell carcinoma.

This clone was recorded a few times. The chain is built from TRBV29-1 and TRBJ2-3, with 8 bases aligning to TRBD2. The germline V gene has CDR1 SQVTM and CDR2 ANQGSEA. The CDR3 consists of 17 residues. The V segment lost 0 bases and the J segment 3 bases; nucleotides outside the gene matches: 11. The CDR3 DNA sequence: TGCAGCGTTGAAGATCCCAACGGGAGGGCCGGGACAGATACGCAGTATTTT. It translates to CSVEDPNGRAGTDTQYF.

This clone was observed once. The chain links TRBV6-4 to TRBJ2-1; possibly TRBD1 or TRBD2 for D (5 bases each). V gave up 5 bases and J gave up 6 bases, with 17 bases separating them. CDR3 length: 15 residues. CDR1 and CDR2 (germline): MRHNA, SNTAGT. The CDR3 spells CASSPRDRRANEQFF. The CDR3 DNA reads as TGTGCCAGCAGTCCCCGGGACCGCAGGGCCAATGAGCAGTTCTTC.

The V call is TRBV27, the J call TRBJ2-2; D may be TRBD2 (6 bases). Trimming removed 8 bases from V and 1 base from J, with 14 bases in between. CDR1 and CDR2 from the germline V gene are MNHEY and SMNVEV (reference sequence). This CDR3 spans 15 amino acids. The CDR3: CASGNLARNTGELFF. The DNA for the CDR3 is TGTGCCAGCGGAAACCTAGCGAGGAACACCGGGGAGCTGTTTTTT.

This chain links TRBV6-6 with TRBJ2-5; 11 bases match TRBD1. The J call may be in error: the DNA end matches TRBJ2-7 better. This CDR3 is built from 14 residues. Per germline, CDR1 MNHNY and CDR2 SVGAGI (reference sequence). CDR3 DNA: TGTGCCAGCAGCTCCGGGACAGGGGGCTACGAGCAGTACTTC. The encoded protein is CASSSGTGGYEQYF.

The chain combines TRBV27 with TRBJ1-2; no clear D. The CDR3 runs 13 residues. Trimming stripped 3 bases from V and 4 bases from J, with 9 bases between. CDR1 is MNHEY, CDR2 SMNVEV, per germline (reference sequence). The CDR3 bases are TGTGCCAGCAGTTTGCGGGTAGGCTATGGCTACACCTTC. The encoded protein is CASSLRVGYGYTF.

The CDR3 loop is CSVAGQRYQETQYF. CDR3 DNA sequence: TGCAGCGTAGCGGGACAGAGGTACCAAGAGACCCAGTACTTC. V gene TRBV29-1 combines with J gene TRBJ2-5; D could derive from TRBD1 or TRBD2 (7 bases each). This CDR3 spans 14 amino acids. CDR1 is SQVTM and CDR2 is ANQGSEA in the germline V gene. The V and J ends lost 6 bases and 0 bases respectively, with 14 bases between them.

This clone appeared a single time. CDR3: CAIREADQPQHF. CDR3 nucleotides: TGTGCCATCAGGGAAGCAGATCAGCCCCAGCATTTT. The rearrangement uses TRBV10-3 and TRBJ1-5; D is unclear. Trimming took 6 bases from V and 5 from J, leaving 8 bases between them. Germline CDR1 reads ENHRY; CDR2 reads SYGVKD. The CDR3 is 12 amino acids.

V is TRBV5-1 and J is TRBJ2-2, with no clear D. CDR1 and CDR2 (germline): SGHRS, YFSETQ. The CDR3 is made up of 16 amino acids. The V end lost 4 bases, the J end lost 3 bases, and 16 bases lay between the germline ends. The CDR3 coding sequence is TGCGCCAGCAGCCAGGAAACCCTATCCTACACCGGGGAGCTGTTTTTT. This sequence encodes CASSQETLSYTGELFF.

For the CDR3, the DNA is TGTGCCAGCAGCTCAATTCGAGGACTGAGAGCTTTCTTT. It encodes CASSSIRGLRAFF. The rearrangement uses TRBV11-2 and TRBJ1-1, with D uncertain. V was trimmed by 4 bases and J by 10 bases, leaving 16 bases between them. This CDR3 comprises 13 residues. CDR1 SGHAT and CDR2 FQNNGV come from the germline V gene.

The rearrangement links TRBV7-2 to TRBJ2-7, with 10 positions matching TRBD1. The CDR3 is made up of 15 amino acids. Germline CDR1 SGHTA, CDR2 FQGNSA. With 5 bases clipped from V and 6 bases from J, the junction kept 10 bases outside the gene matches. CDR3 DNA sequence: TGTGCCAGCAGCACACCGGGACAGGGGTTGGGCGAGCAGTACTTC. Protein sequence: CASSTPGQGLGEQYF.

The rearrangement uses TRBV10-1 and TRBJ2-1; 7 positions agree with TRBD2. The CDR3 is 15 amino acids. CDR1 is WNHNN, CDR2 SYGVQD, per germline (reference sequence). The V and J ends lost 1 base and 3 bases, in that order; junction bases with no gene match: 3. The CDR3 reads CASSELAGDYNEQFF. DNA of the CDR3: TGCGCCAGCAGTGAGTTGGCGGGGGACTACAATGAGCAGTTCTTC.

The chain recombines TRBV19 with TRBJ2-3; D is unclear. The CDR3 extends over 16 amino acids. The V gene lost 4 bases and the J gene lost 1 base, with 15 bases spanning the gap. Looked up from germline, CDR1 is LNHDA and CDR2 is SQIVND (reference sequence). As DNA, the CDR3 is TGTGCCAGTAGTAGAATCCACTCTTCGGGCACAGATACGCAGTATTTT. Translation gives CASSRIHSSGTDTQYF.

The rearrangement uses TRBV19 and TRBJ2-1, with D unresolved. Germline V gene sequence: CDR1 LNHDA, CDR2 SQIVND (reference sequence). The V end lost 1 base, the J end lost 5 bases, and 6 bases lay between the germline ends. The CDR3 totals 13 residues. For the CDR3, the DNA is TGTGCCAGTAGTATAGGCCGAGACAATGAGCAGTTCTTC. Protein product: CASSIGRDNEQFF.

This chain uses TRBV2 with TRBJ2-3, with D unclear. V gave up 4 bases and J gave up 3 bases, with 17 bases separating them. Germline V gene sequence: CDR1 SNHLY, CDR2 FYNNEI. CDR3 size: 16 residues. The CDR3 reads CASSANGGVSTDTQYF. CDR3 coding DNA: TGTGCCAGCAGTGCCAACGGCGGAGTTTCAACAGATACGCAGTATTTT.

The chain carries TRBV10-3 and TRBJ2-7; D is ambiguous. Trimming pared 0 bases from V and 5 bases from J, leaving 2 bases between. Germline V lookup: CDR1 ENHRY, CDR2 SYGVKD. The CDR3 loop spans 11 amino acids. Here the CDR3 DNA reads TGTGCCATCAGTGAGTCCCACGAGCAGTACTTC. Translated, it gives CAISESHEQYF.

The sample holds a few counts of this clone. The genes are TRBV2 and TRBJ2-7; no clear D gene. V lost 7 bases to trimming and J lost 4 bases, with 17 bases between them. The CDR3 contains 14 residues. Germline V lookup: CDR1 SNHLY, CDR2 FYNNEI. The CDR3 reads CASTNGHLGYEQYF. Written as DNA, the CDR3 is TGTGCCAGCACCAATGGGCATTTGGGATACGAGCAGTACTTC.

Only one count was recorded for this clone. The chain couples TRBV7-8 to TRBJ2-1; 7 positions match TRBD1. The V gene's germline CDR1 is SGHVS and CDR2 FQNEAQ. CDR3 length equals 15 residues. Trimming cost V 5 bases and J 3 bases; bases outside gene matches: 7. CDR3 amino acids: CASSLGRGRYNEQFF. Here the CDR3 DNA reads TGTGCCAGCAGCCTGGGAAGGGGGCGCTACAATGAGCAGTTCTTC.

In DNA form, the CDR3 reads TGTGCCAGCTCACCAGGGGCAGGCCGAGGGACTAGCGGGAGGGCCTCCTACAATGAGCAGTTCTTC. Its translation: CASSPGAGRGTSGRASYNEQFF. This chain uses TRBV18 with TRBJ2-1; 16 nucleotides match TRBD2. Per the germline V gene, CDR1 is KGHSH and CDR2 is LQKENI. The CDR3 length is 22 residues. Unmatched junction bases numbered 13, after V lost 2 bases and J lost 0 bases.

This clone occurred a few times. This sequence joins TRBV10-3 and TRBJ1-1; the match to TRBD1 covers 9 bases. The trim removed 5 bases at V and 11 bases at J, leaving 6 bases unmatched. Germline CDR1 ENHRY, CDR2 SYGVKD. The CDR3 consists of 12 residues. Here the CDR3 reads CAISSWDREAFF. Here the CDR3 DNA reads TGTGCCATCAGTTCATGGGACAGGGAGGCTTTCTTT.

This chain links TRBV19 with TRBJ1-6; tentatively, D is TRBD1 (6 bases). The length of the CDR3 is 13 residues. The V end lost 11 bases, the J end lost 13 bases, and 21 bases lay between the germline ends. Germline-derived CDR1 and CDR2 are LNHDA and SQIVND (reference sequence). The CDR3 spells CAASQQGIVPLHF. The CDR3 DNA follows: TGTGCCGCTAGCCAACAGGGAATAGTGCCCCTCCACTTT.

The rearrangement joins TRBV12-2 to TRBJ2-7; the DNA was not used to check the table's D call, TRBD1. TRBV12-2 counts as a pseudogene. The CDR3 covers 15 residues. CDR3: CASRPSRDTPYEQYF. For the CDR3, the DNA is TGTGCAAGTCGCCCTTCCCGGGACACCCCCTACGAGCAGTACTTC.